The 23 T cell receptor beta chains below were found in one sample sequenced in a study of shared clonotypes between healthy human individuals (dated by TCRdb to the early 2020s). Receptor libraries were prepared by the immunoSEQ multiplex PCR assay. The immuneACCESS repertoire file appears here via TCRdb, limited to in-frame rearrangements. These files lack a portion of the clones; in checked studies, under half of the deficit traces to unresolved V genes, and the cause of the others is not known. In this sample the table shows millions of clones, just over 90% of which occur a single time. The ten largest clonotypes hold roughly 0.13% of the sample. The sample was naive CD4+ T cells sorted from blood. The cell subset or site label on this specimen signifies: CD45RA+ positively selected. Receptor source: a man aged 18 to 29 in good health.

The chain employs TRBV27 and TRBJ2-1; 12 nucleotides line up with TRBD2. The V segment lost 5 bases and the J segment 0 bases; nucleotides outside the gene matches: 8. The CDR3 extends over 18 amino acids. The germline gives CDR1 MNHEY, CDR2 SMNVEV (reference sequence). CDR3 loop: CASSLTSGSGSSYNEQFF. The CDR3 nucleotides are TGTGCCAGCAGTCTGACTAGCGGGAGTGGGAGCTCCTACAATGAGCAGTTCTTC.

The chain recombines TRBV5-1 with TRBJ2-7; D possibly matches TRBD1 or TRBD2 (5 bases each). Germline V gene lookup returns CDR1 SGHRS and CDR2 YFSETQ. Between the trimmed V and J ends, which lost 3 bases and 6 bases, there was a span of 19 bases. This CDR3 spans 15 amino acids. The CDR3, as DNA: TGCGCCAGCAGCTCTAATTCGGGACCCACCGGCGAGCAGTACTTC. Amino acids: CASSSNSGPTGEQYF.

This sequence joins TRBV7-2 and TRBJ2-7; D is unresolved. CDR1 and CDR2 from the germline V gene are SGHTA and FQGNSA. Trimming left V 5 bases short and J 7 bases short, with 9 bases between. The CDR3 sequence is 11 residues long. CDR3 nucleotide sequence: TGTGCCAGCAGCACCGGTCCTGAGCAGTACTTC. Amino acids: CASSTGPEQYF.

This clone was recorded only once. The chain links TRBV5-1 to TRBJ2-1; 9 bases fit TRBD2. Per germline, CDR1 SGHRS and CDR2 YFSETQ. CDR3 length: 14 residues. V shed 2 bases and J 6 bases; nucleotides not matched to a gene: 3. The CDR3 spells CASSFNSGSNEQFF. The DNA for the CDR3 is TGCGCCAGCAGCTTTAATAGCGGGAGCAATGAGCAGTTCTTC.

The gene calls are TRBV5-4 and TRBJ1-6; D unresolved. V lost 4 bases and J 7 bases, leaving 9 bases between the germline ends. The germline gives CDR1 SGHNT, CDR2 YYREEE (reference sequence). This CDR3 is built from 13 residues. The CDR3 nucleotides are TGTGCCAGCAGCGCGGACGGGAATTCACCCCTCCACTTT. Amino acids: CASSADGNSPLHF.

This rearrangement joins TRBV19 to TRBJ1-3; D gene uncertain. This CDR3 is 12 amino acids long. Trimming took 4 bases from V and 8 from J, leaving 9 bases between them. The germline gives CDR1 LNHDA, CDR2 SQIVND (reference sequence). The CDR3 nucleotides read TGTGCCAGTAGTACGGCAGCGGACACCATATATTTT. It is translated as CASSTAADTIYF.

This rearrangement joins TRBV30 to TRBJ2-2, with D possibly being TRBD2 (6 bases). CDR3 length equals 13 residues. Trimming cost V 2 bases and J 6 bases, with 10 bases left between them. The V gene's germline CDR1 is GTSNPN and CDR2 SVGIG (reference sequence). CDR3 nucleotides: TGTGCCTGGAGTAGTATAGCGGCCGGGGAGCTGTTTTTT. Its protein is CAWSSIAAGELFF.

The CDR3 DNA sequence: TGTGCCGCCAGGACGGACTATAATTCACCCCTCCACTTT. This codes for CAARTDYNSPLHF. The V gene is TRBV10-3, the J gene TRBJ1-6; D is unresolved. Germline V gene sequence: CDR1 ENHRY, CDR2 SYGVKD. The CDR3 sequence is 13 residues long. V lost 11 bases and J 3 bases, leaving 11 bases between the germline ends.

The chain has TRBV5-6 and TRBJ1-6, with D uncertain. CDR3 length: 13 residues. The V gene's germline CDR1 is SGHDT and CDR2 YYEEEE. V was shortened by 5 bases and J by 6 bases, with 9 bases between the two germline ends. The CDR3, as DNA: TGTGCCAGCAGTCCGGGCCTTAATTCACCCCTCCACTTT. This gives the protein CASSPGLNSPLHF.

The V and J genes are TRBV5-6 and TRBJ2-7; 7 bases align to TRBD2. The CDR3 sequence is 14 residues long. The germline V gene has CDR1 SGHDT and CDR2 YYEEEE. V dropped 3 bases and J dropped 0; count of bases not matched to a gene: 3. CDR3 DNA: TGTGCCAGCAGCTGGAGCGGGACCTCCTACGAGCAGTACTTC. Protein sequence: CASSWSGTSYEQYF.

The rearrangement uses TRBV7-2 and TRBJ2-1; TRBD2 is a possible D gene (5 bases). Germline values: CDR1 SGHTA, CDR2 FQGNSA. V dropped 1 base and J dropped 0 bases, with 10 bases sitting between them. This CDR3 spans 16 amino acids. DNA of the CDR3: TGTGCCAGCAGCTTAGAGAGGGAGAGCTCCTACAATGAGCAGTTCTTC. Its protein is CASSLERESSYNEQFF.

The chain links TRBV6-6 to TRBJ1-5; TRBD1 might be the D (5 bases). Between the trimmed V and J ends, which lost 5 bases and 6 bases, there was a span of 14 bases. The CDR3 is 14 amino acids. Germline V gene sequence: CDR1 MNHNY, CDR2 SVGAGI (reference sequence). CDR3 region: CASSLGTKFQPQHF. The CDR3 DNA reads TGTGCCAGCAGTCTTGGGACCAAATTTCAGCCCCAGCATTTT.

The genes are TRBV6-5 and TRBJ2-7; possible D gene TRBD2, 5 bases. This CDR3 is built from 15 residues. V lost 5 bases and J 2 bases, leaving 16 bases between the germline ends. CDR1 and CDR2 (germline): MNHEY, SVGAGI. This CDR3 is CASSPPPAGTYEQYF. The CDR3 nucleotides read TGTGCCAGCAGTCCCCCCCCGGCCGGGACCTACGAGCAGTACTTC.

A note on this clone: This specimen includes other DNA sequences encoding the same CDR3. The chain has TRBV7-9 and TRBJ2-5; D is unclear. Trimming removed 1 base at V and 0 bases at J, with 6 bases between. The CDR3 sequence is 14 residues long. Germline V gene sequence: CDR1 SEHNR, CDR2 FQNEAQ (reference sequence). The chain's CDR3 is CASSLDRYQETQYF. As DNA, the CDR3 is TGTGCCAGCAGCTTAGACAGATACCAAGAGACCCAGTACTTC.

The rearrangement links TRBV28 to TRBJ1-4, with no clear D. The CDR3 is made up of 11 amino acids. V gave up 6 bases and J gave up 10 bases, with 9 bases separating them. Germline V gene lookup returns CDR1 MDHEN and CDR2 SYDVKM. Written as DNA, the CDR3 is TGTGCCAGCAGGGCCGCTGCAAAACTGTTTTTT. Translating gives CASRAAAKLFF.

V gene TRBV5-4 combines with J gene TRBJ1-3; D is perhaps TRBD1 (5 bases). This CDR3 has 13 residues. V lost 0 bases and J lost 4, with 5 bases in between. Germline values: CDR1 SGHNT, CDR2 YYREEE (reference sequence). CDR3 DNA sequence: TGTGCCAGCAGCTTGGACAGGGGAAACACCATATATTTT. Amino acid sequence: CASSLDRGNTIYF.

The chain has TRBV7-7 and TRBJ2-2, with TRBD2 as a possible D gene (6 bases). CDR3 length: 13 amino acids. The germline V gene encodes CDR1 SSHAT and CDR2 FNYEAQ (reference sequence). CDR3 region: CASGPQLTGELFF. CDR3 nucleotides: TGTGCTAGCGGCCCCCAGCTGACGGGGGAGCTGTTTTTT.

This chain links TRBV5-1 with TRBJ2-3; no clear D gene. This CDR3 has 16 residues. Germline V gene sequence: CDR1 SGHRS, CDR2 YFSETQ. V was trimmed by 0 bases and J by 6 bases, leaving 17 bases between them. CDR3 sequence: CASSLVLASPRDTQYF. Written as DNA, the CDR3 is TGCGCCAGCAGCTTGGTTCTTGCCTCACCGAGGGATACGCAGTATTTT.

The chain couples TRBV28 to TRBJ2-1, with D tentatively TRBD1 or TRBD2 (6 bases each). V lost 3 bases and J lost 3, with 12 bases in between. The CDR3 runs to 15 residues. Per germline, CDR1 MDHEN and CDR2 SYDVKM. Here the CDR3 reads CASSLVGGFYNEQFF. In nucleotides, the CDR3 is TGTGCCAGCAGTTTGGTGGGGGGCTTCTACAATGAGCAGTTCTTC.

This chain uses TRBV30 with TRBJ1-4, with 9 bases identical to TRBD1. The CDR3 is 15 amino acids. After removal of 7 bases from V and 7 bases from J, the junction contained 13 bases not matched to a gene. Germline V gene data show CDR1 as GTSNPN and CDR2 as SVGIG (reference sequence). Here the CDR3 reads CASSRTGGGGEKLFF. The CDR3 coding sequence is TGTGCCTCGAGCCGTACAGGGGGCGGAGGTGAAAAACTGTTTTTT. Full variable domain (remainder filled in from reference TRBV30 and TRBJ1-4): SQTIHQWPATLVQPVGSPLSLECTVEGTSNPNLYWYRQAAGRGLQLLFYSVGIGQISSEVPQNLSASRPQDRQFILSSKKLLLSDSGFYLCASSRTGGGGEKLFFGSGTQLSVL.

The chain joins TRBV28 to TRBJ2-2; a possible D gene is TRBD1 (5 bases). The CDR3 runs to 15 residues. Germline values: CDR1 MDHEN, CDR2 SYDVKM. Trimming shortened V by 8 bases and J by 3 bases, and 16 bases separated the two germline ends. CDR3 nucleotide sequence: TGTGCCAGCTGGGAAGGGGTTAGAGACACCGGGGAGCTGTTTTTT. Translating gives CASWEGVRDTGELFF.

V gene TRBV2 combines with J gene TRBJ1-4; a weak D match, TRBD1 (5 bases). The CDR3 sequence is 15 residues long. V was trimmed by 4 bases and J by 4 bases, leaving 13 bases between them. In germline, CDR1 is SNHLY, CDR2 FYNNEI. The CDR3: CASSGPGTDNEKLFF. CDR3 coding DNA: TGTGCCAGCAGTGGCCCCGGGACTGATAATGAAAAACTGTTTTTT. Looking up the rest from reference TRBV2 and TRBJ1-4 gives the full variable domain: EPEVTQTPSHQVTQMGQEVILRCVPISNHLYFYWYRQILGQKVEFLVSFYNNEISEKSEIFDDQFSVERPDGSNFTLKIRSTKLEDSAMYFCASSGPGTDNEKLFFGSGTQLSVL.

The gene calls are TRBV5-1 and TRBJ2-5, with D perhaps matching TRBD1 (5 bases). This CDR3 spans 15 amino acids. V dropped 0 bases and J dropped 4 bases, with 13 bases sitting between them. The germline V gene encodes CDR1 SGHRS and CDR2 YFSETQ. CDR3 coding DNA: TGCGCCAGCAGCTTGGAAGGGGCAGAAACAGAGACCCAGTACTTC. This gives the protein CASSLEGAETETQYF.